This T cell receptor beta chain stems from a study of blood T cell repertoires in COVID-19. Only in-frame clones appear in the TCRdb table, and some are missing; sequencing was by immunoSEQ multiplex PCR. This table holds hundreds of thousands of clones, roughly 82% found once. CDR1 and CDR2 (germline): MGHRA, YSYEKL. This CDR3 is 18 amino acids long. J was trimmed by 1 base and V by 5 bases; bases with no gene match: 10. The sequencing sample was made of peripheral blood. The rearrangement links TRBV4-1 to TRBJ2-1; 11 bases are a match to TRBD2. The TCR originated in a woman at least 80 years old with active or convalescent COVID-19. Here the CDR3 DNA reads TGCGCCAGCAGCGCCCGTAGCGGGAGGGCCCTTTCCTACAATGAGCAGTTCTTC. This sequence encodes CASSARSGRALSYNEQFF.